The T cell receptor (beta chain) described here comes from a study of T-cell memory formation after mild COVID-19. At the level of the study: TCR clusters showed largely donor specificity. Points from the study as a whole: Mainly CM and EM harbored the contracting CD4+ clones; mainly EMRA harbored the CD8+ ones. A second wave of clones peaked on day 37, and their SARS-CoV-2 specificity went unconfirmed.

cDNA libraries for TCR alpha and TCR beta, carrying sample barcodes and UMIs, came from 5'RACE with constant-segment primers. TCRdb independently ran MiXCR on the 5' RACE reads; one entry per CDR3 protein. The data contain about 340,000 distinct CDR3 sequences, roughly 13% of them singletons. Comment on this clonotype: Its antigen is unknown.

Between the trimmed V and J ends, which lost 3 bases and 5 bases, there was a span of 9 bases. The CDR3 has 14 amino acids. Germline CDR1 SGHRS, CDR2 YFSETQ. This receptor was taken from a man aged 18 to 35 who had mild COVID-19 (a few samples of this study predate the infection). Cell type and time point are not known. Sequencing was carried out using PBMCs or a T cell subset sorted from them (not recorded which). The gene calls are TRBV5-1 and TRBJ2-6; the D gene is possibly TRBD1 (6 bases). The CDR3 DNA follows: TGCGCCAGCAGCTCAGGGGAGAGGGCCAACGTCCTGACTTTC. It yields the protein CASSSGERANVLTF.